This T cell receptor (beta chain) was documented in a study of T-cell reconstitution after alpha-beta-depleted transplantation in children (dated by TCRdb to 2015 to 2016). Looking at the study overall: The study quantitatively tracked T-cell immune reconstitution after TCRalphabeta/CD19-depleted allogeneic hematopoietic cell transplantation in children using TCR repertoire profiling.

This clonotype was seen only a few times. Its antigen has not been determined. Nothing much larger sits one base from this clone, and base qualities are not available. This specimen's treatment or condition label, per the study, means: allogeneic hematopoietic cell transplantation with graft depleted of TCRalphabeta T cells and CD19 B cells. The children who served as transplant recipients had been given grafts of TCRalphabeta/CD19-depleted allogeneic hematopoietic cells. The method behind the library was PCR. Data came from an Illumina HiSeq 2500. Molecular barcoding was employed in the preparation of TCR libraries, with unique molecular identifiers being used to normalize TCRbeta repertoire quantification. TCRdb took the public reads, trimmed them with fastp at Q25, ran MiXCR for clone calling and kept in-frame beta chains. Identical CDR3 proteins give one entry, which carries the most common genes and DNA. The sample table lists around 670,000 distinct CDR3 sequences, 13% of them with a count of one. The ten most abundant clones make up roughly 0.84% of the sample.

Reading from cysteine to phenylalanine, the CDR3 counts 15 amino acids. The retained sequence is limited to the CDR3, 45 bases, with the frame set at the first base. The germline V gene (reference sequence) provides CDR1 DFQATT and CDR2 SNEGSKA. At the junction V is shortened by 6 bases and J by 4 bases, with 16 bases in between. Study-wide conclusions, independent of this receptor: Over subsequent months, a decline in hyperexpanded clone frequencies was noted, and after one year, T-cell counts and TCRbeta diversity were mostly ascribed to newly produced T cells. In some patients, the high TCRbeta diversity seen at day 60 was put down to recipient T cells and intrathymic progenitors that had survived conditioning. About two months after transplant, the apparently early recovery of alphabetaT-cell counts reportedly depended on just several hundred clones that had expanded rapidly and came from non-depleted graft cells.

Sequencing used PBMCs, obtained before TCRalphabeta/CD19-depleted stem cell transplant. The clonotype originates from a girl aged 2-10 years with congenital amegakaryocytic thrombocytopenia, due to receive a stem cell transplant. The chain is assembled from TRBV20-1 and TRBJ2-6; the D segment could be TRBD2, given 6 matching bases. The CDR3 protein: CSAFRQAGGANVLTF. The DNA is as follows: TGCAGTGCGTTCCGGCAGGCGGGAGGGGCCAACGTCCTGACTTTC.